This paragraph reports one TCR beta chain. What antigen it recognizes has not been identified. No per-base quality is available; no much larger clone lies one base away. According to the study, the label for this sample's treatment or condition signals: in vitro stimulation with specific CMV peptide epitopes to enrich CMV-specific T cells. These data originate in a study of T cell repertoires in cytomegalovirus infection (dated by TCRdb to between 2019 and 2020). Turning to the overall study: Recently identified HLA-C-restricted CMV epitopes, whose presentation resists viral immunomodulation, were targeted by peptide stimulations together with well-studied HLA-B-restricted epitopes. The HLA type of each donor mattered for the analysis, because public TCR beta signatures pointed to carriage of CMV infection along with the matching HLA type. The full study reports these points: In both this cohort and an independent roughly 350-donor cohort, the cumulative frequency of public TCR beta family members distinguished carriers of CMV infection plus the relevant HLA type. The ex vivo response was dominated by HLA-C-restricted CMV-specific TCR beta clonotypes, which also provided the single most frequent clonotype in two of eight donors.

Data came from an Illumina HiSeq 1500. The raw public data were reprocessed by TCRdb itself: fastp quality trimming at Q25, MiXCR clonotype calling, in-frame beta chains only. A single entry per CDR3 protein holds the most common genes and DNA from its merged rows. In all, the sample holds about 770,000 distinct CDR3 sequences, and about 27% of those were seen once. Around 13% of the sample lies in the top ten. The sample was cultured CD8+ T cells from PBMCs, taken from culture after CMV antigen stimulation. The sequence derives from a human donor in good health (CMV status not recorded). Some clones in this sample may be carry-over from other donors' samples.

CDR3 sequence: CASGGLAGAPYEQYF. The DNA reads TGTGCCAGTGGGGGACTAGCGGGGGCCCCCTACGAGCAGTACTTC. The receptor chain draws on TRBV7-9 and TRBJ2-7, with 14 bases aligning to TRBD2. The germline V gene encodes CDR1 SEHNR and CDR2 FQNEAQ (reference sequence). Counted from cysteine to phenylalanine, this CDR3 has 15 amino acids. The kept DNA is CDR3 alone, 45 bases in frame from the first base. V loses 9 bases at its end and J loses 2 bases; junction bases beyond the gene matches: 6.